The 9 T cell receptor beta chains given below trace back to one sample, sequenced in a study of blood T cell repertoires in COVID-19 (dated by TCRdb to the early 2020s). The library was prepared using the immunoSEQ multiplex PCR assay. Drawn from immuneACCESS, this table holds only the in-frame rearrangements with V and J called that TCRdb kept. Clones are partly lost; checked studies trace under half to an unresolved V gene and leave the rest unexplained. Recorded for this sample are tens of thousands of clones; around four fifths of them occurred a single time. The ten largest clones take up just under 6.5% of the sample. Sequenced: peripheral blood. The receptor set was obtained from a human donor in a cohort sampled during active COVID-19.

The chain has TRBV5-1 and TRBJ2-7; 11 positions agree with TRBD1. Germline-derived CDR1 and CDR2 are SGHRS and YFSETQ. The CDR3 is 14 amino acids. Germline trimming cut 0 bases from V and 7 bases from J; bases unmatched to any gene: 3. DNA for the CDR3: TGCGCCAGCAGCTTGGGGACAGGGGGCAGGGAGCAGTACTTC. It codes for CASSLGTGGREQYF. Full variable domain (missing parts from reference TRBV5-1 and TRBJ2-7): KAGVTQTPRYLIKTRGQQVTLSCSPISGHRSVSWYQQTPGQGLQFLFEYFSETQRNKGNFPGRFSGRQFSNSRSEMNVSTLELGDSALYLCASSLGTGGREQYFGPGTRLTVT.

The chain has TRBV19 and TRBJ1-1; the D is unclear. From germline, CDR1 is LNHDA and CDR2 SQIVND (reference sequence). Trimming took 9 bases from V and 1 from J, leaving 18 bases between them. The CDR3 is 15 amino acids. The CDR3: CASREFGLRNTEAFF. CDR3 DNA sequence: TGTGCCAGCCGGGAGTTTGGCCTTCGGAACACTGAAGCTTTCTTT.

This chain joins TRBV5-1 and TRBJ1-5, with 9 positions matching TRBD1. The germline CDR1 and CDR2 sequences are SGHRS and YFSETQ. Trimming cost V 0 bases and J 3 bases; bases outside gene matches: 1. This CDR3 is built from 15 residues. The DNA for the CDR3 is TGCGCCAGCAGCTTGGGGACAGGGGTCAATCAGCCCCAGCATTTT. Translating gives CASSLGTGVNQPQHF.

This chain joins TRBV6-5 and TRBJ2-7, with 7 bases identical to TRBD2. CDR3 length: 15 amino acids. Germline V gene lookup returns CDR1 MNHEY and CDR2 SVGAGI. V shed 0 bases and J 0 bases; nucleotides not matched to a gene: 2. The CDR3 region is CASSYSGGSSYEQYF. Here the CDR3 DNA reads TGTGCCAGCAGTTACTCGGGAGGGTCCTCCTACGAGCAGTACTTC.

The chain uses TRBV19 and TRBJ2-1; 12 positions match TRBD2. This CDR3 contains 13 residues. Germline trimming cut 7 bases from V and 8 bases from J; bases unmatched to any gene: 3. Looked up from germline, CDR1 is LNHDA and CDR2 is SQIVND (reference sequence). The CDR3 coding sequence is TGTGCCAGTACAAGACTAGCGGGGGATGAGCAGTTCTTC. Its protein is CASTRLAGDEQFF.

This clone was seen a few times. The chain is built from TRBV3-1 (or the pseudogene TRBV3-2) and TRBJ2-3; TRBD2 aligns across 12 bases. The junction had 11 bases not matched to a gene; V was cut back by 4 bases and J by 0 bases. In germline, CDR1 is LGHDT, CDR2 YNNKEL (reference sequence). This CDR3 region has 19 residues. DNA for the CDR3: TGTGCCAGCAGCCCAGGATATAGGACTAGCGGGGTGAGCACAGATACGCAGTATTTT. Translating gives CASSPGYRTSGVSTDTQYF.

The J gene is TRBJ2-7, the V gene TRBV3-1 (or the pseudogene TRBV3-2); D remains unclear. Germline CDR1 is LGHDT and CDR2 is YNNKEL (reference sequence). V dropped 0 bases and J dropped 6 bases, with 12 bases sitting between them. This CDR3 region has 14 residues. In DNA form, the CDR3 reads TGTGCCAGCAGCCAAGATCTGTCTTTCGGCGAGCAGTACTTC. Its protein product is CASSQDLSFGEQYF.

In its sample, this clone was seen once. The chain joins TRBV6-6 to TRBJ2-1; 7 bases agree with TRBD2. After removal of 6 bases from V and 9 bases from J, the junction contained 11 bases not matched to a gene. CDR1 MNHNY and CDR2 SVGAGI come from the germline V gene (reference sequence). The CDR3 covers 14 residues. The CDR3 reads CASSERGGRVEQFF. As DNA, the CDR3 is TGTGCCAGCAGCGAAAGAGGAGGGAGGGTTGAGCAGTTCTTC.

The chain couples TRBV18 to TRBJ1-1; the match to TRBD1 covers 10 bases. V dropped 5 bases and J dropped 0; count of bases not matched to a gene: 3. The germline V gene has CDR1 KGHSH and CDR2 LQKENI. The CDR3 runs 15 residues. CDR3 sequence reads: CASSRQGAVNTEAFF. In nucleotides, the CDR3 is TGTGCCAGCTCAAGACAGGGGGCTGTGAACACTGAAGCTTTCTTT.